The subject of this entry is one T cell receptor (beta chain). This specimen belongs to a study of cytomegalovirus exposure and HLA in healthy donors. PCR was performed using 60 Vbeta and 13 Jbeta primers. Profiled with immunoSEQ multiplex PCR; TCRdb holds only in-frame clones, not every one. There are some 120,000 clones in the sample; roughly 83% occur only once, and 1.5% to 2.5% lies in the top ten. The clonotype was recovered from a man between 18 and 35 years old in good health and CMV-seronegative. The sample comprised PBMCs.

CDR3: CASKRDSYQETQYF. CDR3 DNA: TGTGCCAGCAAGAGGGACAGCTACCAAGAGACCCAGTACTTC. The chain recombines TRBV7-2 with TRBJ2-5; 7 bases match TRBD1. The CDR3 length is 14 residues. Trimming took 7 bases from V and 0 from J; bases not matched to a gene: 5. Germline assignment: CDR1 SGHTA and CDR2 FQGNSA.